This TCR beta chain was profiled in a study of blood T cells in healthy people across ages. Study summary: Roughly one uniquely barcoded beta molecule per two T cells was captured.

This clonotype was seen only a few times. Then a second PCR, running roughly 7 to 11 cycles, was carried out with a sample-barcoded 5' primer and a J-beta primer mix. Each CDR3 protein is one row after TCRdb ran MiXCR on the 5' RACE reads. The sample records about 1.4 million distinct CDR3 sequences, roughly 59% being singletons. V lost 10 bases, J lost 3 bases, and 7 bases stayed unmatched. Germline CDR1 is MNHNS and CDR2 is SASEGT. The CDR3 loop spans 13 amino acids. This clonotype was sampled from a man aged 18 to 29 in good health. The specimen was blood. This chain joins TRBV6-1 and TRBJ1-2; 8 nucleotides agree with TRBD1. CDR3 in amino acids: CATLVQGDYGYTF. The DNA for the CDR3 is TGTGCCACACTAGTACAGGGGGACTATGGCTACACCTTC.